This TCR beta chain was sequenced for a study of T cell responses to AZD1222 COVID-19 vaccine listed by TCRdb under 2021. As for the study more broadly: A total of approximately 250 trial participants underwent TCR sequencing, of whom 200 to 220 had received two doses of AZD1222 and some 25 had received two doses of the MenACWY control vaccine. Enrollment into the trials was organized by age into subgroups of 18-55, 56-69 and 70-plus years, and those subgroups contained roughly 140, 27 and 60 TCR-sequenced participants, respectively. General conclusions and limits of the study: Because no samples from the day 14 peak response were available, repertoires could be characterized only after the peak T cell response. Reportedly, almost half of the unique spike-specific TCRs recognized epitopes lying outside the regions that are mutated in the B.1.351 and B.1.1.7 variants. A significant rise in spike-specific TCR breadth and depth was observed after two AZD1222 doses relative to day 0 and relative to MenACWY recipients. Participants were mostly white British, with more females than males. The authors suggested clonal diversity may have been underestimated. The vaccine-associated CD4 TCRs covered the entire spike protein, and the dominant responses fell in regions 160-218 and 743-854. In the small 56-69-year group, the increase in depth fell short of significance, most likely because of low power. Conclusions about previously exposed vaccinees are limited because only 6 or 7 AZD1222 recipients were SARS-CoV-2 seropositive at baseline.

V and J are truncated by 5 bases and 5 bases respectively, leaving an intervening sequence of 9 bases. The CDR3 runs 12 amino acids, cysteine and phenylalanine included. Kept here is only the CDR3 DNA, which spans 36 bases and is read in frame from base 1. The germline V gene supplies CDR1 SGHVS and CDR2 FQNEAQ. Concerning this clone itself: This receptor's antigen is unknown. No qualities accompany the bases; no much larger clone lies one base away.

The sample's time point label, in plain terms: about 28 days (+/-7) after the second vaccine dose. AZD1222 recipients given second doses at about 4 weeks or at about 12 weeks were pooled, since spike-specific TCR depth and breadth were not found to differ between the two schedules. Samples from vaccinated people were obtained from the UK trials COV001 and COV002, which included a single-blind randomized controlled phase 2/3 trial of AZD1222 (ChAdOx1 nCoV-19) in healthy adults. For TCRbeta chain sequencing, PBMC samples from trial participants were taken at day 0 and at day 28 after the second dose. The CDR3 regions of human TCRbeta chains were subjected to immunosequencing. As for how the authors treated the data: TCRs in the repertoires were compared against a reference library of SARS-CoV-2-specific TCRs that had been generated with the MIRA antigen-specificity platform. Breadth meant the fraction of unique TCRs that were SARS-CoV-2-associated, whereas depth meant the fraction of total T cells that were SARS-CoV-2-associated. Each spike-specific TCR was assigned to its reactive spike region and to a CD4 or CD8 class using the MIRA data. Log10-transformed breadth and depth values were compared by one-way ANOVA with Sidak's multiple comparisons tests. The table comes from immuneACCESS by way of TCRdb, which keeps in-frame sequences with V and J called. Part of the clones is missing from these tables; in studies checked, under half for an unresolved V gene and the rest for unknown reasons. For V, J and clone size, that table is used; D and trimming come from the DNA. In all, the sample holds fewer than 90,000 clones, and 86% of those were seen once. The top ten constitute 5.6% of the sample.

The V gene is TRBV7-8 and the J gene is TRBJ2-5; no D gene can be assigned with confidence. This receptor was taken from an adult who received the AZD1222 COVID-19 vaccine. The material was peripheral blood, obtained 28 days after the second AZD1222 dose. In nucleotides, the sequence is TGTGCCAGCAGCCCGTACGGGGAGACCCAGTACTTC. It codes for CASSPYGETQYF.